The 10 T cell receptor beta chains presented below share a single source sample, sequenced in a study of T cells in Graves' hyperthyroidism and ophthalmopathy (dated by TCRdb to the late 2010s). To prepare the library, multiplex PCR was applied. The sequencing machine was an Illumina HiSeq 2000. The TCR beta CDR3 regions were amplified from the RNA transcripts. The first round of RT-PCR for the TCR CDR3 was performed with the HTBI primer set and the Qiagen OneStep RT-PCR kit. Using fastp trimming at Q25 and MiXCR clonotype assembly, TCRdb reanalyzed the public sequencing data and kept in-frame beta chains. Under each unique CDR3 protein, matching rows form one entry showing the most common genes and DNA. Within this sample are 250,000 to 400,000 distinct CDR3 sequences, with approximately 13% of them counted one time only. The ten largest clones represent about a third of the sample. The specimen was blood. The receptor set was obtained from a woman aged 40 to 50 with Graves' ophthalmopathy.

This clonotype was seen at least ten times. This sequence joins TRBV7-9 and TRBJ2-1; 9 positions match TRBD2. Germline loops: CDR1 SEHNR, CDR2 FQNEAQ (reference sequence). Trimming removed 3 bases from V and 3 bases from J; junction bases left unmatched: 9. The CDR3 sequence is 17 residues long. Here the CDR3 reads CASSFPASGTFYNEQFF. CDR3 coding DNA: TGTGCCAGCAGCTTCCCAGCTAGCGGGACGTTCTACAATGAGCAGTTCTTC.

This clonotype occurred many times. The chain employs TRBV20-1 and TRBJ1-5, with 8 nucleotides matching TRBD1. Germline CDR1 DFQATT, CDR2 SNEGSKA (reference sequence). After removal of 6 bases from V and 4 bases from J, the junction contained 14 bases not matched to a gene. The CDR3 runs 16 residues. CDR3: CSARGDDRGRNQPQHF. The CDR3 bases are TGCAGTGCCAGGGGGGACGACAGGGGAAGGAATCAGCCCCAGCATTTT.

DNA for the CDR3: TGTGCCACCAGTAACAGCGCCGCCTCCTACGAGCAGTACTTC. This codes for CATSNSAASYEQYF. The chain combines TRBV24-1 with TRBJ2-7; no clear D gene. The CDR3 runs 14 residues. Per germline, CDR1 KGHDR and CDR2 SFDVKD. The V end lost 6 bases, the J end lost 0 bases, and 11 bases lay between the germline ends.

This clonotype is a singleton in its sample. The chain employs TRBV4-2 and TRBJ2-5; 8 nucleotides line up with TRBD2. The J segment lost 3 bases and the V segment lost 0 bases, leaving 6 bases of the junction unmatched. The CDR3 runs 16 residues. Germline-derived CDR1 and CDR2 are LGHNA and YNFKEQ. CDR3 sequence (DNA): TGTGCCAGCAGCCAAGACGGGCGGGGGGTAAAAGAGACCCAGTACTTC. The encoded protein is CASSQDGRGVKETQYF.

This clonotype was seen a few times. This chain joins TRBV9 and TRBJ2-2, with D unclear. Germline V gene sequence: CDR1 SGDLS, CDR2 YYNGEE. Trimming left V 0 bases short and J 5 bases short, with 8 bases between. There are 14 residues in the CDR3. The CDR3 nucleotides are TGTGCCAGCAGCGTAGGGAGCATGACCGGGGAGCTGTTTTTT. Translated, it gives CASSVGSMTGELFF.

This clonotype was detected many times. This chain connects TRBV20-1 to TRBJ1-5; 8 bases map to TRBD1. Germline loops: CDR1 DFQATT, CDR2 SNEGSKA (reference sequence). V was clipped by 4 bases and J by 3 bases; unmatched bases: 8. The CDR3 sequence is 15 residues long. CDR3 in amino acids: CSAKGQGGTNQPQHF. As DNA, the CDR3 is TGCAGTGCTAAAGGACAGGGCGGTACCAATCAGCCCCAGCATTTT.

This clonotype was counted at least ten times. The chain couples TRBV20-1 to TRBJ1-1; maybe TRBD1 (5 bases). The CDR3 contains 13 residues. Germline V gene data show CDR1 as DFQATT and CDR2 as SNEGSKA (reference sequence). V was trimmed by 1 base and J by 7 bases, leaving 13 bases between them. The CDR3 sequence is CSARAGGRGEAFF. The CDR3 bases are TGCAGTGCTAGAGCTGGCGGTAGGGGTGAAGCTTTCTTT.

The rearrangement links TRBV28 to TRBJ2-3; TRBD2 matches at 8 bases. V gave up 6 bases and J gave up 4 bases; unmatched junction bases: 12. CDR1 and CDR2 from the germline V gene are MDHEN and SYDVKM. The CDR3 loop spans 16 amino acids. The CDR3 nucleotides are TGTGCCAGCAGCACCGGCGGGGGGCCACTTTCAGATACGCAGTATTTT. It codes for CASSTGGGPLSDTQYF.

This clonotype showed up just a few times. The chain couples TRBV19 to TRBJ1-6; D not resolved. Germline V CDR1 and CDR2: LNHDA, SQIVND (reference sequence). The V and J ends lost 2 bases and 9 bases respectively, with 26 bases between them. The CDR3 contains 19 residues. CDR3 DNA: TGTGCCAGTAGTATACACCCCTCCCTGACGGACCGTCGGGCTTCACCCCTCCACTTT. This gives the protein CASSIHPSLTDRRASPLHF.

The sample holds many counts of this clonotype. This sequence joins TRBV12-3 or TRBV12-4 and TRBJ2-1, with D perhaps being TRBD1 or TRBD2 (5 bases each). V lost 6 bases and J 8 bases, leaving 23 bases between the germline ends. The CDR3 spans 16 residues. CDR3 loop: CASRRTGTATQDEQFF. CDR3 bases: TGTGCCAGCAGACGAACCGGGACCGCAACCCAGGATGAGCAGTTCTTC.